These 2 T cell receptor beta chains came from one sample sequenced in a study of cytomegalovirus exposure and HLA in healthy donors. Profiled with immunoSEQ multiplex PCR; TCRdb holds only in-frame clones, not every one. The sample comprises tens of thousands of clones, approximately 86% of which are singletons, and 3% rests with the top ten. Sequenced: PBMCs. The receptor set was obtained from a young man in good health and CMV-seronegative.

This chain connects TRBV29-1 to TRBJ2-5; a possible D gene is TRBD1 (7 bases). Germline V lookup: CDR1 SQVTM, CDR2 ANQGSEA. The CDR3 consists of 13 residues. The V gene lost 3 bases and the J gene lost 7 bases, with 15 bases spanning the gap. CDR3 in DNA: TGCAGCGTTGAGGAGGACAGGCGGGGGACCCAGTACTTC. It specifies CSVEEDRRGTQYF.

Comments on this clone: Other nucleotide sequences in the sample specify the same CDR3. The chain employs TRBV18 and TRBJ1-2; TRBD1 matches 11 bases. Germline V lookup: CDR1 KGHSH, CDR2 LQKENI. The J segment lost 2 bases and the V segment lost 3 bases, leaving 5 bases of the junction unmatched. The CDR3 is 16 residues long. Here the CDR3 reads CASSPPGTGGNYGYTF. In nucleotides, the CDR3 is TGTGCCAGCTCACCGCCCGGGACAGGGGGAAACTATGGCTACACCTTC.